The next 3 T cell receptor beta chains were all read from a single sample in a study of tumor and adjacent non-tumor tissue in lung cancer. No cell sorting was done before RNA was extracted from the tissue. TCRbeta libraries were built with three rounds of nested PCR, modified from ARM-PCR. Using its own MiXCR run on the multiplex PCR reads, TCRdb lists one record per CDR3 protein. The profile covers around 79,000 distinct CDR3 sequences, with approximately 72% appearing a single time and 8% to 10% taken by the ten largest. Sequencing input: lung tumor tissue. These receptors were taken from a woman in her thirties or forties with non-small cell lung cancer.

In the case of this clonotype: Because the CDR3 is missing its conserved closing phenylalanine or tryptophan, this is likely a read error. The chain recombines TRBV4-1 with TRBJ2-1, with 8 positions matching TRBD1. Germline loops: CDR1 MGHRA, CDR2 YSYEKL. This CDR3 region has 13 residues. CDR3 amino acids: CVTAQGVYAEQFL. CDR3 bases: TGCGTCACAGCACAGGGGGTGTATGCTGAGCAGTTCCTC.

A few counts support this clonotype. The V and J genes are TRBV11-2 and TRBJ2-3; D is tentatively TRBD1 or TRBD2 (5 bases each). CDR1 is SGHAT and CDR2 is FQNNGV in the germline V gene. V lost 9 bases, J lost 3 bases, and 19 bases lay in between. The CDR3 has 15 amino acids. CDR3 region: CASISGTKPTDTQYF. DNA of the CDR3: TGTGCCAGTATCTCTGGGACCAAACCAACAGATACGCAGTATTTT.

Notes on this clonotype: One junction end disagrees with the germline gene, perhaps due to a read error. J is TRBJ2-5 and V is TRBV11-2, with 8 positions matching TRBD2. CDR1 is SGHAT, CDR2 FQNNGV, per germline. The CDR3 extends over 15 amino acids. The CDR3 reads CDSSRSASGRGTQYF. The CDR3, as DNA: TGTGACAGCAGCCGGTCCGCTAGCGGGCGGGGGACCCAGTACTTC.